The TCR beta chain described here comes from a study of blood T cell repertoires in COVID-19. This CDR3 is 15 amino acids long. The V gene's germline CDR1 is MNHEY and CDR2 SVGAGI. V was trimmed by 2 bases and J by 5 bases, leaving 15 bases between them. The protocol was immunoSEQ multiplex PCR, while the TCRdb copy is restricted to in-frame clones and leaves out a portion. The sample comprises about 370,000 clones, 85% to 90% of which are singletons, and about 1.8% rests with the top ten. The study recruited people aged roughly 18 to 89 years across around 24 US areas. Recovered status in Cohort 3 required two negative PCRs, clearance, or symptom resolution.

The specimen was PBMCs or T cells enriched from blood (not recorded which). V is TRBV6-5 and J is TRBJ1-1; possibly TRBD1 for D (6 bases). This clonotype was obtained from a woman in her 30s who had recovered from COVID-19. CDR3 in DNA: TGTGCCAGCAGTTACGCCACAGGGTTCGATACTGAAGCTTTCTTT. Translation: CASSYATGFDTEAFF.